A single sample gave rise to the 2 T cell receptor beta chains below, sequenced in a study of blood T cells in healthy people across ages. Sample-barcoded 5' priming and a J-beta primer mix drove a second PCR of 7 to 11 cycles. In TCRdb, the 5' RACE reads were re-called with MiXCR into one record per CDR3 protein. The sample lists roughly 1,800,000 distinct CDR3 sequences, around half occurring once. Sequencing input: blood. These receptors all come from a woman in her 40s in good health.

This chain joins TRBV28 and TRBJ2-1, with D possibly matching TRBD1 (6 bases). Germline V gene data show CDR1 as MDHEN and CDR2 as SYDVKM. V was trimmed by 3 bases and J by 6 bases, leaving 18 bases between them. This CDR3 has 16 amino acids. The CDR3 is CASSFQRTVALNEQFF. CDR3 DNA sequence: TGTGCCAGCAGTTTCCAACGGACAGTAGCTCTCAATGAGCAGTTCTTC.

The chain employs TRBV27 and TRBJ2-1; 7 bases line up with TRBD2. The CDR3 runs to 15 residues. The V and J ends lost 7 bases and 10 bases, in that order; junction bases with no gene match: 16. Germline V gives CDR1 MNHEY, CDR2 SMNVEV (reference sequence). CDR3 nucleotide sequence: TGTGCCAGCACTACGGGACGAGCGGGGTATGGCGAGCAGTTCTTC. Amino acids: CASTTGRAGYGEQFF.